These 16 T cell receptor beta chains came from one sample sequenced in a study of response to subunit inactivated influenza vaccine. TCRdb re-derived calls from the RT-PCR reads in MiXCR, one entry per CDR3 protein. The data hold about 700,000 distinct CDR3 sequences, with around 13% observed a single time. The sequenced sample was PBMCs from blood, obtained 14 to 15 days before vaccination. The receptors originated from a man aged 50 to 59 who received an inactivated influenza vaccine.

With respect to this clonotype: Mismatch with germline at one junction end may stem from a read error. V usage is TRBV7-7 and J usage is TRBJ2-7, with D perhaps given as TRBD1 or TRBD2 (5 bases each). This CDR3 region has 13 residues. Germline V gene sequence: CDR1 SSHAT, CDR2 FNYEAQ (reference sequence). The CDR3 spells CASSPGAGREQYF. The CDR3 region has the DNA TGTGCTAGCAGTCCCGGGGCAGGGCGCGAGCAGTACTTC.

The sample holds many counts of this clonotype. The chain links TRBV6-1 to TRBJ2-2; D is unclear. With 6 bases removed from V and 4 bases from J, the gap between germline ends came to 9 bases. This CDR3 has 13 amino acids. The V gene's germline CDR1 is MNHNS and CDR2 SASEGT. This CDR3 is CASRIHTTGELFF. CDR3 DNA: TGTGCCAGCAGGATCCACACCACCGGGGAGCTGTTTTTT.

This clonotype was counted a few times. The J gene is TRBJ2-3, the V gene TRBV10-3, with D perhaps TRBD1 or TRBD2 (5 bases each). The germline V gene has CDR1 ENHRY and CDR2 SYGVKD. The CDR3 has 16 residues. V dropped 10 bases and J dropped 1 base, with 21 bases sitting between them. The CDR3 DNA is TGTGCCACAGGGACCGACGTTAGGGTACGCACAGATACGCAGTATTTT. Translation: CATGTDVRVRTDTQYF.

The chain has TRBV28 and TRBJ2-5, with D unclear. The CDR3 extends over 14 amino acids. Germline V lookup: CDR1 MDHEN, CDR2 SYDVKM. V lost 6 bases to trimming and J lost 5 bases, with 16 bases between them. As DNA, the CDR3 is TGTGCCAGCAGCCACACAGAGCGAAGGGAGACCCAGTACTTC. Encoded protein: CASSHTERRETQYF.

The J gene is TRBJ2-3, the V gene TRBV18; D remains unclear. Trimming stripped 0 bases from V and 0 bases from J, with 10 bases between. The germline gives CDR1 KGHSH, CDR2 LQKENI. The CDR3 is 16 residues long. CDR3 in amino acids: CASSPPKLISTDTQYF. CDR3 nucleotide sequence: TGTGCCAGCTCACCACCGAAACTAATTAGCACAGATACGCAGTATTTT.

This clonotype was seen more than once but under ten times. The chain recombines TRBV7-2 with TRBJ1-1; D gene ambiguous. This CDR3 is built from 13 residues. V dropped 5 bases and J dropped 9 bases, with 16 bases sitting between them. The germline gives CDR1 SGHTA, CDR2 FQGNSA. CDR3 residues: CASSQPGKQKAFF. The CDR3 region has the DNA TGTGCCAGCAGCCAACCGGGAAAACAAAAAGCTTTCTTT.

As DNA, the CDR3 is TGCGCCAGCAGCTCTGCGGACAACACCGGGGAGCTGTTTTTT. This encodes CASSSADNTGELFF. This sequence joins TRBV10-1 and TRBJ2-2; D call uncertain. CDR3 length equals 14 residues. V lost 6 bases and J lost 2, with 10 bases in between. CDR1 and CDR2 from the germline V gene are WNHNN and SYGVQD (reference sequence).

CDR3 DNA sequence: TGCGCCAGCAGCTTGGAATTATTTGAGCAGTTCTTC. Protein sequence: CASSLELFEQFF. This rearrangement joins TRBV5-1 to TRBJ2-1; D is ambiguous. This CDR3 spans 12 amino acids. Germline V lookup: CDR1 SGHRS, CDR2 YFSETQ. The V gene lost 0 bases and the J gene lost 9 bases, with 7 bases spanning the gap.

CDR3 DNA sequence: TGCAGCGTTGGGGGTAAGACTAGCGGCAGCACAGATACGCAGTATTTT. It encodes CSVGGKTSGSTDTQYF. This chain joins TRBV29-1 and TRBJ2-3, with 9 bases that match TRBD2. The junction had 8 bases not matched to a gene; V was cut back by 4 bases and J by 0 bases. The CDR3 sequence is 16 residues long. Germline CDR1 and CDR2: SQVTM and ANQGSEA.

The gene calls are TRBV15 and TRBJ1-1; D perhaps matches TRBD1 (6 bases). V was clipped by 3 bases and J by 4 bases, with 12 bases between them. The CDR3 has 14 amino acids. CDR1 and CDR2 (germline): LNHNV, YYDKDF (reference sequence). This CDR3 reads CATSSLEGGTEAFF. CDR3 coding DNA: TGTGCCACCAGCAGCCTCGAAGGGGGCACTGAAGCTTTCTTT.

This sequence joins TRBV7-9 and TRBJ2-3; the match to TRBD2 covers 10 bases. The J segment lost 5 bases and the V segment lost 5 bases, leaving 10 bases of the junction unmatched. There are 16 residues in the CDR3. CDR1 SEHNR and CDR2 FQNEAQ come from the germline V gene (reference sequence). CDR3 in DNA: TGTGCCAGCAGCCCAGCGGGGGGGCGCGTTGAAGATACGCAGTATTTT. It encodes CASSPAGGRVEDTQYF.

The CDR3 DNA reads as TGCAGTGCTCTCTCAACGGACAGAGCCTACTCCTACGAGCAGTACTTC. It specifies CSALSTDRAYSYEQYF. The J gene is TRBJ2-7, the V gene TRBV20-1; maybe TRBD1 (6 bases). Germline V CDR1 and CDR2: DFQATT, SNEGSKA (reference sequence). Trimming left V 5 bases short and J 0 bases short, with 20 bases between. The CDR3 runs 16 residues.

This clonotype was detected only a few times. The gene calls are TRBV29-1 and TRBJ2-3; D possibly matches TRBD1 or TRBD2 (5 bases each). The CDR3 consists of 15 residues. V dropped 0 bases and J dropped 2 bases, with 12 bases sitting between them. Per the germline V gene, CDR1 is SQVTM and CDR2 is ANQGSEA. The CDR3 coding sequence is TGCAGCGTTGAAGATCGGGGCAGGGCCACAGATACGCAGTATTTT. Its protein is CSVEDRGRATDTQYF.

This clonotype was seen a handful of times. The chain is built from TRBV20-1 and TRBJ1-1; 7 bases match TRBD1. V dropped 5 bases and J dropped 2; count of bases not matched to a gene: 11. CDR1 and CDR2 from the germline V gene are DFQATT and SNEGSKA (reference sequence). The CDR3 runs 15 residues. The CDR3 protein is CSAPSGGGLNTEAFF. The CDR3 nucleotides read TGCAGTGCTCCTTCAGGGGGGGGACTAAACACTGAAGCTTTCTTT.

This clonotype was seen more than once but under ten times. V gene TRBV7-2 combines with J gene TRBJ1-2; D remains ambiguous. The length of the CDR3 is 14 residues. The germline V gene has CDR1 SGHTA and CDR2 FQGNSA. V lost 3 bases to trimming and J lost 7 bases, with 15 bases between them. CDR3 DNA: TGTGCCAGCAGCTTGCCGCGCCAGTCTGCTGGCTACACCTTC. Protein: CASSLPRQSAGYTF.

This clonotype was counted many times. The chain uses TRBV11-2 and TRBJ2-3; 7 bases match TRBD2. V lost 1 base to trimming and J lost 2 bases; unmatched junction nucleotides: 12. This CDR3 has 18 residues. Germline V lookup: CDR1 SGHAT, CDR2 FQNNGV. Here the CDR3 reads CASSLGLAPNSLTDTQYF. The CDR3, as DNA: TGTGCCAGCAGCTTAGGACTAGCCCCGAACTCCCTCACAGATACGCAGTATTTT.